One sample yielded the 19 T cell receptor beta chains listed below, sequenced in a study of cytomegalovirus exposure and HLA in healthy donors (dated by TCRdb to the late 2010s). The method was the immunoSEQ multiplex PCR assay. A mixture of 60 forward primers for TCR Vbeta segments and 13 reverse primers for TCR Jbeta segments was used in the multiplex PCR. The table was pulled from immuneACCESS by TCRdb, which kept in-frame rearrangements only. Such tables lose some clones; where checked, under half of the loss comes from unresolved V genes, and the rest has no known cause. The sample has about 160,000 clones on record, roughly 77% of them singletons. The top ten hold approximately 3.7% of the sample. The sequenced sample consisted of PBMCs. Receptors were obtained from a human donor in good health.

The gene calls are TRBV4-3 and TRBJ1-5; the D is unclear. Per germline, CDR1 LGHNA and CDR2 YSLEER. The CDR3 is 15 residues long. V dropped 1 base and J dropped 0 bases, with 7 bases sitting between them. The CDR3 spells CASSQGGNSNQPQHF. The CDR3 coding sequence is TGCGCCAGCAGCCAAGGAGGTAATAGCAATCAGCCCCAGCATTTT.

The rearrangement uses TRBV4-3 and TRBJ1-5, with 10 bases aligning to TRBD1. After removal of 0 bases from V and 3 bases from J, the junction contained 8 bases not matched to a gene. The CDR3 sequence is 18 residues long. CDR1 and CDR2 from the germline V gene are LGHNA and YSLEER. For the CDR3, the DNA is TGCGCCAGCAGCCAAGATGCTCCCGGGACAGGGGACAATCAGCCCCAGCATTTT. Residues: CASSQDAPGTGDNQPQHF.

The rearrangement uses TRBV28 and TRBJ2-7; TRBD2 might be the D (6 bases). Per the germline V gene, CDR1 is MDHEN and CDR2 is SYDVKM. V gave up 5 bases and J gave up 2 bases, with 10 bases separating them. CDR3 size: 13 residues. CDR3 DNA: TGTGCCAGCAGTCTAGCGTCTACCTACGAGCAGTACTTC. Translating it yields CASSLASTYEQYF.

The V gene is TRBV9, the J gene TRBJ2-2, with 7 positions matching TRBD1. Germline CDR1 SGDLS, CDR2 YYNGEE. This CDR3 contains 15 residues. Trimming took 4 bases from V and 3 from J; bases not matched to a gene: 6. CDR3 protein: CASSPRDSYTGELFF. Here the CDR3 DNA reads TGTGCCAGCAGCCCCAGGGACAGCTACACCGGGGAGCTGTTTTTT.

This rearrangement joins TRBV6-1 to TRBJ1-4, with TRBD1 identical over 9 bases. Germline trimming cut 0 bases from V and 7 bases from J; bases unmatched to any gene: 6. The CDR3 loop spans 16 amino acids. Per germline, CDR1 MNHNS and CDR2 SASEGT. The CDR3 loop reads CASSEARQGGREKLFF. Written as DNA, the CDR3 is TGTGCCAGCAGTGAAGCGAGACAGGGGGGACGTGAAAAACTGTTTTTT.

The J gene is TRBJ1-3, the V gene TRBV5-6; D is unclear. Trimming pared 0 bases from V and 1 base from J, leaving 14 bases between. In germline, CDR1 is SGHDT, CDR2 YYEEEE. The CDR3 spans 17 residues. In DNA form, the CDR3 reads TGTGCCAGCAGCTTGGGCCCCAGGCTAAGATCTGGAAACACCATATATTTT. It translates to CASSLGPRLRSGNTIYF. Filled out from reference TRBV5-6 and TRBJ1-3, the complete variable domain reads DAGVTQSPTHLIKTRGQQVTLRCSPKSGHDTVSWYQQALGQGPQFIFQYYEEEERQRGNFPDRFSGHQFPNYSSELNVNALLLGDSALYLCASSLGPRLRSGNTIYFGEGSWLTVV.

The J gene is TRBJ2-3, the V gene TRBV2; unclear D gene. Trimming pared 4 bases from V and 1 base from J, leaving 12 bases between. This CDR3 spans 15 amino acids. Germline CDR1 and CDR2: SNHLY and FYNNEI. The DNA for the CDR3 is TGTGCCAGCAGTGGGCGGATTCCCGGCACAGATACGCAGTATTTT. Encoded protein: CASSGRIPGTDTQYF.

The chain joins TRBV7-9 to TRBJ1-2, with D possibly matching TRBD1 (6 bases). V lost 5 bases and J lost 9, with 16 bases in between. The germline V gene has CDR1 SEHNR and CDR2 FQNEAQ (reference sequence). The CDR3 loop spans 13 amino acids. The CDR3: CASSGQTGFSYTF. In nucleotides, the CDR3 is TGTGCCAGCAGCGGACAGACAGGATTTAGCTACACCTTC.

V gene TRBV5-6 combines with J gene TRBJ1-2, with TRBD1 matching over 7 bases. The CDR3 has 15 amino acids. The germline V gene encodes CDR1 SGHDT and CDR2 YYEEEE. J was trimmed by 5 bases and V by 4 bases; bases with no gene match: 11. The CDR3 coding sequence is TGTGCCAGCAGCAACGACAGGGCGGGGAGGTATGGCTACACCTTC. Protein: CASSNDRAGRYGYTF.

This clone was observed a handful of times. V is TRBV5-4 and J is TRBJ2-2, with D tentatively TRBD1 (5 bases). The CDR3 is made up of 15 amino acids. The germline V gene encodes CDR1 SGHNT and CDR2 YYREEE (reference sequence). The germline V and J ends were trimmed by 1 base and 4 bases, with 11 bases remaining between them. The CDR3 bases are TGTGCCAGCAGCTTGTCGGGCAGGGTCACCGGGGAGCTGTTTTTT. This sequence encodes CASSLSGRVTGELFF.

In nucleotides, the CDR3 is TGTGCCAGCAGCTTGGGAAGACTACGAGTGAACACTGAAGCTTTCTTT. Translated, it gives CASSLGRLRVNTEAFF. The chain combines TRBV7-8 with TRBJ1-1; no reliable D call. V gave up 3 bases and J gave up 0 bases, with 14 bases separating them. CDR3 length: 16 amino acids. Germline CDR1 reads SGHVS; CDR2 reads FQNEAQ.

This chain connects TRBV5-6 to TRBJ2-7; D unclear. CDR1 is SGHDT and CDR2 is YYEEEE in the germline V gene. The CDR3 totals 11 residues. V was pared by 3 bases and J by 2 bases, with 3 bases between. Here the CDR3 reads CASSYTYEQYF. DNA of the CDR3: TGTGCCAGCAGCTATACCTACGAGCAGTACTTC.

The rearrangement uses TRBV5-1 and TRBJ2-1; D is unclear. The CDR3 totals 13 residues. V shed 0 bases and J shed 5 bases, with 6 bases lying between them. CDR1 SGHRS and CDR2 YFSETQ come from the germline V gene. This CDR3 is CASSLGPNNEQFF. CDR3 DNA sequence: TGCGCCAGCAGCTTGGGGCCGAACAATGAGCAGTTCTTC.

This clone was seen only a few times. The junction departs from germline at one end; a sequencing error may be responsible. This rearrangement joins TRBV6-1 to TRBJ2-7; D remains ambiguous. Looked up from germline, CDR1 is MNHNS and CDR2 is SASEGT. The CDR3 has 14 amino acids. CDR3 sequence reads: CASSEFAVASDLFF. For the CDR3, the DNA is TGTGCCAGCAGTGAATTTGCAGTGGCCTCAGACTTGTTCTTC.

The genes are TRBV6-5 and TRBJ2-7, with 8 positions matching TRBD2. The CDR3 has 14 residues. Germline loops: CDR1 MNHEY, CDR2 SVGAGI. The V and J ends lost 2 bases and 6 bases, in that order; junction bases with no gene match: 6. The CDR3 region is CASSYGDGGGEQYF. CDR3 coding DNA: TGTGCCAGCAGTTACGGGGACGGGGGGGGCGAGCAGTACTTC.

V is TRBV10-3 and J is TRBJ2-6, with TRBD1 identical over 7 bases. Germline loops: CDR1 ENHRY, CDR2 SYGVKD. The CDR3 spans 18 residues. The junction had 7 bases not matched to a gene; V was cut back by 2 bases and J by 0 bases. The chain's CDR3 is CAISEGQALSSGANVLTF. CDR3 DNA sequence: TGTGCCATCAGTGAGGGACAGGCACTTAGCTCTGGGGCCAACGTCCTGACTTTC.

The rearrangement links TRBV10-3 to TRBJ2-2, with TRBD2 as a possible D gene (5 bases). The germline CDR1 and CDR2 sequences are ENHRY and SYGVKD. This CDR3 region has 14 residues. The V and J ends lost 0 bases and 7 bases respectively, with 9 bases between them. CDR3 nucleotide sequence: TGTGCCATCAGTGAGTCATATGAGGGCGGGGAGCTGTTTTTT. It specifies CAISESYEGGELFF.

This clone has just a few counts. The chain joins TRBV27 to TRBJ2-7; 11 nucleotides match TRBD1. The length of the CDR3 is 18 residues. Trimming at V came to 3 bases and at J to 0 bases, leaving 10 bases not matched to a gene. Germline CDR1 and CDR2: MNHEY and SMNVEV (reference sequence). CDR3 in DNA: TGTGCCAGCAGTTTTACTTCCGGGACAGGGGGTTTCTCCTACGAGCAGTACTTC. Translated, it gives CASSFTSGTGGFSYEQYF.

This chain joins TRBV10-1 and TRBJ1-2; TRBD1 aligns across 7 bases. Trimming cost V 6 bases and J 3 bases; bases outside gene matches: 25. Germline lookup yields CDR1 WNHNN and CDR2 SYGVQD (reference sequence). The CDR3 loop spans 20 amino acids. The CDR3 DNA reads TGCGCCAGCAGCCAGACCTTGCAACTATCAAGGAGGGGGCAGGACTATGGCTACACCTTC. It codes for CASSQTLQLSRRGQDYGYTF.